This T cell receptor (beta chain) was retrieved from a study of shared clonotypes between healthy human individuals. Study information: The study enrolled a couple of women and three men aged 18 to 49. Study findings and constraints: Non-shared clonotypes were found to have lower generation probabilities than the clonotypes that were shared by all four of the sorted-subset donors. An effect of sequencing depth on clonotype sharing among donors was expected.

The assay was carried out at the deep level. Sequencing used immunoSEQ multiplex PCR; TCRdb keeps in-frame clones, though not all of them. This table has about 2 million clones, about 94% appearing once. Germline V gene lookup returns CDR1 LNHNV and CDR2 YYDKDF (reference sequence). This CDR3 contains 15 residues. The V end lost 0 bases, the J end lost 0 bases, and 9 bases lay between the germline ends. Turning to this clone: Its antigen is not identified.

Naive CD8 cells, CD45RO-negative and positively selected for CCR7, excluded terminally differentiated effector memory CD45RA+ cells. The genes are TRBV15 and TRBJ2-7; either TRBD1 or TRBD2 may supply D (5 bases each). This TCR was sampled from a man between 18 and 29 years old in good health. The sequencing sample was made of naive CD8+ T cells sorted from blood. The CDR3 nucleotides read TGTGCCACCAGCAGAGAGGGGGAACACTCCTACGAGCAGTACTTC. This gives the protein CATSREGEHSYEQYF.